Given below is one TCR beta chain in context. This clonotype appeared a few times. Its binding antigen is unknown. No base quality information exists; no much larger clone differs at one position. Libraries were prepared through RT-PCR. The sequencer listed for this sample is Illumina HiSeq 2500. The public reads were reprocessed in TCRdb via fastp at Q25 and MiXCR, keeping in-frame beta chains. When rows share a CDR3 protein, they turn into one entry using the most common DNA and genes. Counted in this sample were about 240,000 distinct CDR3 sequences; 9.5% to 15% of them appeared once. The biggest ten clones account for about 7.8% of the sample. From cysteine to phenylalanine, the CDR3 is 13 amino acids long. CDR3 DNA is the only sequence kept; it has 39 bases, read in frame from the first base. CDR1 and CDR2, looked up from the germline V gene, are SGHTA and FQGNSA. Between the V and J ends, shortened by 5 bases and 4 bases respectively, the junction contains 11 bases.

The record originates from a study of response to subunit inactivated influenza vaccine (dated by TCRdb to the late 2010s). For context, the study as a whole: Deep quantitative profiling of the T cell receptor repertoire was used in the study to follow responses to a trivalent subunit inactivated influenza vaccine. Results and caveats for the whole study, not just this receptor: According to the authors, only a limited number of new T cells may be recruited by each seasonal influenza vaccination.

The sequences come from non-naive T cells sorted from PBMCs, collected around 14 days before vaccination. The sample's cell subset or site label, decoded: memory T cell fraction. Rearrangement joined TRBV7-2 to TRBJ2-5; TRBD1 could be the D gene, as 5 bases match. This TCR derives from a man aged 45-65 years who received an inactivated influenza vaccine. Donor details come from another sample of the same person, matched by shared clones. In nucleotide form, the sequence is TGTGCCAGCAGCCCCAGGCAGGGAGAGACCCAGTACTTC. The resulting protein is CASSPRQGETQYF.